The rows below give T cell receptor beta chains drawn from one sample of a study of blood T cell repertoires in COVID-19. The repertoire was sequenced with immunoSEQ multiplex PCR; TCRdb's copy has only in-frame clones and lacks some. The table shows roughly 27,000 clones, with 60% to 85% occurring only once. Sequencing was performed on peripheral blood. The source of these receptors is a man older than 75 with active or convalescent COVID-19. CDR3s include the opening cysteine and the closing phenylalanine or tryptophan. Fields, in order: V gene, clone size, J gene, D gene, CDR3 protein, CDR3 DNA. D genes are given only for firm matches. Clone size is stated in some rows and not others, as once, few, many or a class when expanded.

TRBV10-3	NA	TRBJ2-3	TRBD2	CAISSGLAASTDTQYF	TGTGCCATCAGTTCGGGACTAGCGGCTAGCACAGATACGCAGTATTTT
TRBV9	NA	TRBJ1-1	NA	CASSQGLNTEAFF	TGTGCCAGCAGCCAGGGACTTAACACTGAAGCTTTCTTT
TRBV7-3	NA	TRBJ2-5	TRBD1	CASSPTGHKETQYF	TGTGCCAGCAGCCCGACAGGGCACAAAGAGACCCAGTACTTC
TRBV5-1	NA	TRBJ2-1	NA	CASSLGLNEQFF	TGCGCCAGCAGCTTGGGACTCAATGAGCAGTTCTTC
TRBV7-9	NA	TRBJ2-5	TRBD1	CASSYGQGRETQYF	TGTGCCAGCAGCTACGGACAGGGGAGGGAGACCCAGTACTTC
TRBV6-6	few	TRBJ1-3	TRBD1	CASWTGAGNTIYF	TGTGCCAGTTGGACAGGGGCTGGAAACACCATATATTTT
TRBV19	NA	TRBJ2-2	NA	CASKGGDRDFTGELFF	TGTGCCAGTAAGGGCGGAGACAGGGACTTCACCGGGGAGCTGTTTTTT
TRBV5-1	NA	TRBJ2-5	NA	CASLRGKETQYF	TGCGCCAGCTTACGGGGGAAAGAGACCCAGTACTTC
TRBV11-2	NA	TRBJ1-2	NA	CASSPGQTFSGYTF	TGTGCCAGCAGCCCAGGACAAACTTTTAGTGGCTACACCTTC
TRBV21-1	NA	TRBJ2-7	NA	CASSNEVGKRDHEQYF	TGTGCCAGCAGCAACGAGGTCGGGAAGCGGGACCACGAGCAGTACTTC
TRBV20-1	NA	TRBJ1-2	NA	CSASFFHGYTF	TGCAGTGCTAGTTTCTTCCATGGCTACACCTTC
TRBV4-2	few	TRBJ1-2	NA	CASSQEGEEGRDDGYTF	TGTGCCAGCAGCCAAGAGGGGGAGGAGGGGAGGGATGATGGCTACACCTTC
TRBV6-2/TRBV6-3	NA	TRBJ2-7	NA	CASSYGDNSYEQYF	TGTGCCAGCAGTTACGGGGACAACTCCTACGAGCAGTACTTC
TRBV12-3/TRBV12-4	NA	TRBJ2-5	TRBD2	CASSHTSAQYF	TGTGCCAGCAGCCACACTAGCGCCCAGTACTTC
TRBV7-8	NA	TRBJ1-2	NA	CASSLDPGYGYTF	TGTGCCAGCAGCTTAGATCCAGGATATGGCTACACCTTC
TRBV27	NA	TRBJ2-2	NA	CASSLRGQNTGELFF	TGTGCCAGCAGTTTACGCGGTCAGAACACCGGGGAGCTGTTTTTT
TRBV7-2	few	TRBJ1-3	NA	CASSLGLLSSGNTIYF	TGTGCCAGCAGCTTAGGTTTACTCTCCTCTGGAAACACCATATATTTT
TRBV4-1	few	TRBJ1-5	NA	CASSQVRSQPQHF	TGCGCCAGCAGCCAAGTAAGGAGTCAGCCCCAGCATTTT
TRBV7-8	few	TRBJ1-3	TRBD1	CASSFDRAFSGNTIYF	TGTGCCAGCAGCTTTGACAGGGCATTCTCTGGAAACACCATATATTTT
TRBV6-5	once	TRBJ2-7	TRBD2	CASSSSGSINEQYF	TGTGCCAGCAGTTCGAGCGGGAGTATCAACGAGCAGTACTTC
TRBV11-2	NA	TRBJ1-4	NA	CASTGGLANEKLFF	TGTGCCAGCACCGGGGGTTTGGCTAATGAAAAACTGTTTTTT
TRBV2	NA	TRBJ2-2	TRBD1	CASSWDSANTGELFF	TGTGCCAGCAGTTGGGACAGCGCGAACACCGGGGAGCTGTTTTTT
TRBV7-6	NA	TRBJ2-1	TRBD1	CASSPQGVTYNEQFF	TGTGCCAGCAGCCCCCAGGGGGTAACCTACAATGAGCAGTTCTTC
TRBV19	NA	TRBJ1-6	TRBD1	CASATGGDSPLHF	TGTGCCAGCGCGACAGGGGGGGATTCACCCCTCCACTTT
TRBV5-1	NA	TRBJ2-1	NA	CASSLSQDYNEQFF	TGCGCCAGCAGCTTGAGCCAGGACTACAATGAGCAGTTCTTC
TRBV11-2	NA	TRBJ2-1	TRBD2	CASSSAFSAGKDEQFF	TGTGCCAGCAGCTCCGCCTTTTCAGCGGGAAAGGATGAGCAGTTCTTC
TRBV9	NA	TRBJ2-3	NA	CASSVQGALLDTQYF	TGTGCCAGCAGCGTACAAGGGGCCCTCTTAGATACGCAGTATTTT
TRBV15	NA	TRBJ2-7	TRBD2	CATRRGLAGEGEQYF	TGTGCCACCAGGAGGGGACTAGCGGGAGAGGGCGAGCAGTACTTC
TRBV4-2	few	TRBJ2-1	NA	CASSQDARGGEQFF	TGTGCCAGCAGCCAAGACGCCCGGGGAGGTGAGCAGTTCTTC
TRBV11-3	NA	TRBJ2-1	NA	CASSTHRGEGYNEQFF	TGTGCCAGCAGCACCCACAGGGGGGAGGGCTACAATGAGCAGTTCTTC
TRBV4-3	NA	TRBJ1-6	NA	CASSQDWGGGSPLHF	TGCGCCAGCAGCCAAGATTGGGGGGGCGGTTCACCCCTCCACTTT
TRBV15	NA	TRBJ2-7	NA	CATSRVDRDYEQYF	TGTGCCACCAGCAGAGTTGACAGAGACTACGAGCAGTACTTC
TRBV9	few	TRBJ2-3	NA	CASSVEERTASTQYF	TGTGCCAGCAGCGTAGAAGAGAGGACAGCTAGTACGCAGTATTTT
TRBV5-4	NA	TRBJ2-1	TRBD1	CASSRGQGLYNEQFF	TGTGCCAGCAGCAGGGGACAGGGACTCTACAATGAGCAGTTCTTC
TRBV19	NA	TRBJ1-4	TRBD1	CASTETGTGIEKLFF	TGTGCCAGTACCGAAACCGGGACAGGGATTGAAAAACTGTTTTTT
TRBV9	NA	TRBJ2-4	TRBD1	CASSARTGQNIQYF	TGTGCCAGCAGCGCCCGGACAGGACAAAACATTCAGTACTTC
TRBV7-9	NA	TRBJ1-4	TRBD1	CASSQMNRGWNEKLFF	TGTGCCAGCAGCCAGATGAACAGGGGGTGGAATGAAAAACTGTTTTTT
TRBV25-1	NA	TRBJ2-5	TRBD2	CASSAGEGETQYF	TGTGCCAGCAGTGCCGGGGAGGGGGAGACCCAGTACTTC
TRBV6-2/TRBV6-3	NA	TRBJ1-2	NA	CASSYRGSHGYTF	TGTGCCAGCAGTTACCGAGGTTCTCATGGCTACACCTTC
TRBV3-1/TRBV3-2	few	TRBJ2-3	NA	CASSQDMGAPGTQYF	TGTGCCAGCAGCCAAGATATGGGGGCGCCGGGTACGCAGTATTTT
TRBV20-1	NA	TRBJ2-5	NA	CSASGLETQYF	TGCAGTGCTAGCGGTTTGGAGACCCAGTACTTC
TRBV5-4	NA	TRBJ2-3	NA	CASSGRGGADTQYF	TGTGCCAGCAGCGGAAGGGGGGGGGCAGATACGCAGTATTTT
TRBV5-4	NA	TRBJ2-1	NA	CASSLAGDEQFF	TGTGCCAGCAGCTTGGCGGGGGATGAGCAGTTCTTC
TRBV6-6	once	TRBJ2-4	TRBD2	CASSRDYRDIQYF	TGTGCCAGCAGCCGGGACTACCGTGACATTCAGTACTTC
TRBV29-1	NA	TRBJ1-1	TRBD1	CSVGDRVNTEAFF	TGCAGCGTTGGAGACAGGGTGAACACTGAAGCTTTCTTT
TRBV24-1	NA	TRBJ2-1	NA	CATSDPRRINEQFF	TGTGCCACCAGTGATCCCCGGCGGATTAATGAGCAGTTCTTC
TRBV27	NA	TRBJ1-4	NA	CASSNEPQVTNEKLFF	TGTGCCAGCAGTAACGAACCACAGGTTACTAATGAAAAACTGTTTTTT
TRBV19	NA	TRBJ2-5	NA	CASSTTPGLKETQYF	TGTGCCAGTAGTACGACCCCGGGACTTAAAGAGACCCAGTACTTC
TRBV19	NA	TRBJ1-1	NA	CASSIGGEAFF	TGTGCCAGTAGTATCGGGGGGGAAGCTTTCTTT
TRBV19	NA	TRBJ2-3	NA	CASQGLVTDTQYF	TGTGCCAGCCAGGGGCTGGTAACAGATACGCAGTATTTT
TRBV21-1	few	TRBJ2-3	NA	CASSNDIRGIDTQYF	TGTGCCAGCAGCAATGATATCCGGGGGATAGATACGCAGTATTTT
TRBV6-5	NA	TRBJ1-1	TRBD1	CASKEGGRNTEAFF	TGTGCCAGCAAAGAAGGGGGCAGGAACACTGAAGCTTTCTTT
TRBV5-6	NA	TRBJ2-6	NA	CASSTLWGQFSGANVLTF	TGTGCCAGCAGCACGCTGTGGGGACAATTCTCTGGGGCCAACGTCCTGACTTTC
TRBV5-1	few	TRBJ1-5	NA	CASSLVRVGQPQHF	TGCGCCAGCAGCTTGGTTCGGGTTGGCCAGCCCCAGCATTTT
TRBV6-5	few	TRBJ2-7	TRBD2	CASSYSRRAGAYEQYF	TGTGCCAGCAGTTACTCCCGGAGAGCGGGGGCTTACGAGCAGTACTTC
TRBV7-6	NA	TRBJ2-3	TRBD2	CASSRTSGAITDTQYF	TGTGCCAGCAGCAGAACTAGCGGGGCGATAACAGATACGCAGTATTTT
TRBV4-3	NA	TRBJ1-2	TRBD1	CASSPTEGAGGYTF	TGCGCCAGCAGCCCGACTGAGGGGGCGGGCGGCTACACCTTC
TRBV18	NA	TRBJ1-2	NA	CASSPISGVSYNYGYTF	TGTGCCAGCTCACCAATTTCAGGGGTATCTTATAACTATGGCTACACCTTC
TRBV29-1	NA	TRBJ2-7	TRBD1	CSAKQYQGAAYEQYF	TGCAGCGCCAAACAATATCAGGGGGCGGCCTACGAGCAGTACTTC
TRBV29-1	NA	TRBJ2-5	TRBD1	CSVEGGTGEQETQYF	TGCAGCGTTGAAGGGGGGACAGGGGAACAAGAGACCCAGTACTTC